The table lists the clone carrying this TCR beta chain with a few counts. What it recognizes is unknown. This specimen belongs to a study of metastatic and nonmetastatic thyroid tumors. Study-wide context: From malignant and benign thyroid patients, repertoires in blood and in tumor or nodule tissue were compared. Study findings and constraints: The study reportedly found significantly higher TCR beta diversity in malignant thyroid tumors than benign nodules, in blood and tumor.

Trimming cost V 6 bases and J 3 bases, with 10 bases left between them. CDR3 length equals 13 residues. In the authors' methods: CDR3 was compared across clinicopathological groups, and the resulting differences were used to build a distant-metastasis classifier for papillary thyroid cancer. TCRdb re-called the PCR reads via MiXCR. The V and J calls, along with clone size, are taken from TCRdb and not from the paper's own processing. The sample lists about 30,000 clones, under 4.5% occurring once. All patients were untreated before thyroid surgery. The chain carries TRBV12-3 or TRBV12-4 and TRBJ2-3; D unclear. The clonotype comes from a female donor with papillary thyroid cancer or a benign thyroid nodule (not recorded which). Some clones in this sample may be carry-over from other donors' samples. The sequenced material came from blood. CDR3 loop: CASRMYGTDTQYF. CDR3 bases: TGTGCCAGCAGGATGTACGGTACAGATACGCAGTATTTT.